This passage covers 27 T cell receptor beta chains from one sample sequenced in a study of OX40 agonist ivuxolimab in advanced cancers. Profiled with immunoSEQ multiplex PCR; TCRdb holds only in-frame clones, not every one. The sample carries about 67,000 clones, more than 65% recorded once. The starting material was CD4+ or CD8+ T cells sorted from blood, obtained in a trial of the OX40 agonist ivuxolimab. These receptor sequences come from an adult with an advanced solid tumor such as melanoma, head and neck, liver or kidney cancer.

The J gene is TRBJ2-4, the V gene TRBV2; no clear D gene. Germline assignment: CDR1 SNHLY and CDR2 FYNNEI. V gave up 8 bases and J gave up 0 bases, with 14 bases separating them. This CDR3 contains 15 residues. The CDR3 DNA sequence: TGTGCCAGCGGAAGCGCAGATCTAGCCAAAAACATTCAGTACTTC. Protein: CASGSADLAKNIQYF.

The chain couples TRBV27 to TRBJ2-5; D remains unclear. CDR1 and CDR2 (germline): MNHEY, SMNVEV (reference sequence). There are 14 residues in the CDR3. V was trimmed by 6 bases and J by 5 bases, leaving 16 bases between them. CDR3 amino acids: CASSRTGLVETQYF. In DNA form, the CDR3 reads TGTGCCAGCAGCCGGACCGGGTTGGTTGAGACCCAGTACTTC.

This chain connects TRBV4-1 to TRBJ1-2; D uncertain. CDR3 size: 13 residues. Germline V gene lookup returns CDR1 MGHRA and CDR2 YSYEKL. Deletions cut 0 bases from V and 1 base from J, with 3 bases between. The CDR3 DNA sequence: TGCGCCAGCAGCCAAGACGGTAACTATGGCTACACCTTC. It translates to CASSQDGNYGYTF.

In DNA form, the CDR3 reads TGCGCCAGCAGCTTTACGCGCGGGGGGTCCACCGGGGAGCTGTTTTTT. Its protein product is CASSFTRGGSTGELFF. V is TRBV5-1 and J is TRBJ2-2; TRBD2 matches at 8 bases. Germline trimming cut 2 bases from V and 4 bases from J; bases unmatched to any gene: 7. Germline V gene data show CDR1 as SGHRS and CDR2 as YFSETQ. This CDR3 region has 16 residues.

V gene TRBV19 combines with J gene TRBJ1-5, with D unresolved. V lost 8 bases and J 5 bases, leaving 19 bases between the germline ends. Germline CDR1 reads LNHDA; CDR2 reads SQIVND (reference sequence). CDR3 length equals 15 residues. The CDR3 here is CASGPLRHLDQPQHF. For the CDR3, the DNA is TGTGCCAGTGGACCATTGAGACACTTAGATCAGCCCCAGCATTTT.

V is TRBV19 and J is TRBJ1-3; 7 nucleotides align to TRBD1. V lost 4 bases to trimming and J lost 0 bases; unmatched junction nucleotides: 3. Per germline, CDR1 LNHDA and CDR2 SQIVND (reference sequence). The CDR3 spans 15 residues. CDR3: CASSTGDSSGNTIYF. CDR3 DNA: TGTGCCAGTAGTACCGGGGACAGCTCTGGAAACACCATATATTTT.

The J gene is TRBJ2-7, the V gene TRBV7-3; perhaps D is TRBD1 or TRBD2 (5 bases each). Trimming removed 5 bases at V and 3 bases at J, with 17 bases between. From germline, CDR1 is SGHTA and CDR2 FQGTGA. There are 15 residues in the CDR3. The CDR3, as DNA: TGTGCCAGCAGCCCAGATTGGGGGAAAGGCTACGAGCAGTACTTC. Translating gives CASSPDWGKGYEQYF.

The genes are TRBV4-2 and TRBJ2-7, with TRBD1 matching over 8 bases. The J segment lost 2 bases and the V segment lost 0 bases, leaving 3 bases of the junction unmatched. The CDR3 contains 15 residues. Germline values: CDR1 LGHNA, CDR2 YNFKEQ. The CDR3 is CASSQETGGTYEQYF. For the CDR3, the DNA is TGTGCCAGCAGCCAAGAAACAGGGGGGACCTACGAGCAGTACTTC.

The chain links TRBV6-5 to TRBJ1-2; perhaps TRBD1 as D (5 bases). Trimming shortened V by 3 bases and J by 4 bases, and 9 bases separated the two germline ends. CDR3 size: 13 residues. CDR1 is MNHEY, CDR2 SVGAGI, per germline. CDR3 residues: CASSYPGGYGYTF. As DNA, the CDR3 is TGTGCCAGCAGTTATCCGGGGGGCTATGGCTACACCTTC.

Only a few counts were recorded for this clone. The V call is TRBV14, the J call TRBJ2-6; D remains ambiguous. This CDR3 has 15 residues. V lost 3 bases and J 1 base, leaving 7 bases between the germline ends. Germline-derived CDR1 and CDR2 are SGHDN and FVKESK. The DNA for the CDR3 is TGTGCCAGCAGCCACCTGGTATCTGGGGCCAACGTCCTGACTTTC. Amino acids: CASSHLVSGANVLTF.

CDR3 protein: CAISISTGQETQYF. CDR3 nucleotide sequence: TGTGCCATCAGCATTTCGACAGGCCAAGAGACCCAGTACTTC. This chain uses TRBV10-3 with TRBJ2-5, with D possibly TRBD1 on 6 matching bases. The CDR3 contains 14 residues. From germline, CDR1 is ENHRY and CDR2 SYGVKD. The V and J ends lost 6 bases and 1 base respectively, with 12 bases between them.

The chain couples TRBV4-1 to TRBJ2-6, with 7 bases matching TRBD1. This CDR3 comprises 16 residues. J was trimmed by 0 bases and V by 4 bases; bases with no gene match: 3. Germline CDR1 is MGHRA and CDR2 is YSYEKL. CDR3 protein: CASSRSGGSGANVLTF. CDR3 bases: TGCGCCAGCAGCCGTTCAGGGGGCTCTGGGGCCAACGTCCTGACTTTC.

The CDR3 coding sequence is TGCGCCAGCAGCGGAGGATTAACAGGGGCACCTCAGCGCAACTATGGGACTGAAGCTTTCTTT. Amino acid sequence: CASSGGLTGAPQRNYGTEAFF. The chain employs TRBV5-1 and TRBJ1-1; 7 nucleotides agree with TRBD1. Germline V gene lookup returns CDR1 SGHRS and CDR2 YFSETQ. The V gene end was trimmed by 4 bases and the J gene end by 5 bases; junction bases not matched to a gene: 29. This CDR3 is 21 amino acids long.

The chain employs TRBV6-1 and TRBJ1-4; tentative D call: TRBD1 (6 bases). V was cut by 5 bases and J by 4 bases, with 11 bases left in between. The CDR3 totals 14 residues. Per the germline V gene, CDR1 is MNHNS and CDR2 is SASEGT. Written as DNA, the CDR3 is TGTGCCAGCAGTTGGACAGCCTTTAATGAAAAACTGTTTTTT. It translates to CASSWTAFNEKLFF.

This chain uses TRBV6-6 with TRBJ1-1, with D possibly TRBD1 on 6 matching bases. Between the trimmed V and J ends, which lost 4 bases and 11 bases, there was a span of 14 bases. CDR1 is MNHNY, CDR2 SVGAGI, per germline (reference sequence). The length of the CDR3 is 12 residues. The CDR3 region has the DNA TGTGCCAGCAGTTTAACCACAGGGCACGCTTTCTTT. Translated, it gives CASSLTTGHAFF.

The V gene is TRBV21-1, the J gene TRBJ1-2; the listed D gene, TRBD1, was not tested against the DNA. TRBV21-1 counts as a pseudogene. The CDR3 totals 14 residues. This CDR3 reads CASSKVDRNYGYTF. CDR3 coding DNA: TGTGCCAGCAGCAAAGTTGACAGGAACTATGGCTACACCTTC.

V gene TRBV5-4 combines with J gene TRBJ2-7, with D hard to call. The V end lost 5 bases, the J end lost 1 base, and 10 bases lay between the germline ends. Germline V CDR1 and CDR2: SGHNT, YYREEE (reference sequence). CDR3 length equals 13 residues. The CDR3 here is CASSPVNSYEQYF. As DNA, the CDR3 is TGTGCCAGCAGTCCGGTGAATTCCTACGAGCAGTACTTC.

The gene calls are TRBV6-5 and TRBJ1-5; D unclear. The CDR3 has 15 amino acids. CDR1 is MNHEY and CDR2 is SVGAGI in the germline V gene. Trimming stripped 5 bases from V and 2 bases from J, with 13 bases between. CDR3: CASSQSWGGNQPQHF. DNA of the CDR3: TGTGCCAGCAGTCAGAGTTGGGGTGGCAATCAGCCCCAGCATTTT.

The chain couples TRBV27 to TRBJ1-2; possibly TRBD1 for D (5 bases). Germline V gene lookup returns CDR1 MNHEY and CDR2 SMNVEV (reference sequence). V was cut by 6 bases and J by 7 bases, with 12 bases left in between. The CDR3 length is 12 residues. The CDR3 spells CASRSRVSGYTF. CDR3 bases: TGTGCCAGCAGGAGCAGGGTTAGTGGCTACACCTTC.

The gene calls are TRBV7-2 and TRBJ2-5, with TRBD1 identical over 8 bases. The CDR3 length is 16 residues. The junction had 8 bases not matched to a gene; V was cut back by 0 bases and J by 5 bases. Germline V CDR1 and CDR2: SGHTA, FQGNSA. In DNA, the CDR3 is TGTGCCAGCAGCTTAGCGGCTACAGGGGGTTGGGAGACCCAGTACTTC. It specifies CASSLAATGGWETQYF.

CDR3: CASSPSMRYNEKLFF. Here the CDR3 DNA reads TGTGCCAGCAGCCCAAGTATGCGGTACAATGAAAAACTGTTTTTT. The chain employs TRBV28 and TRBJ1-4; unclear D gene. Trimming removed 6 bases from V and 5 bases from J, with 16 bases in between. The CDR3 totals 15 residues. Germline V CDR1 and CDR2: MDHEN, SYDVKM.

This chain connects TRBV2 to TRBJ2-3; TRBD2 agrees at 8 bases. Germline V lookup: CDR1 SNHLY, CDR2 FYNNEI. The J segment lost 5 bases and the V segment lost 7 bases, leaving 8 bases of the junction unmatched. The CDR3 extends over 14 amino acids. The CDR3 nucleotides read TGTGCCAGCACCGACGGGGGGGCGAGAGATACGCAGTATTTT. It codes for CASTDGGARDTQYF.

The chain combines TRBV10-3 with TRBJ2-7, with TRBD1 identical over 7 bases. The junction had 13 bases not matched to a gene; V was cut back by 11 bases and J by 6 bases. Germline CDR1 ENHRY, CDR2 SYGVKD. The CDR3 extends over 13 amino acids. The CDR3 is CAAERGLGREQYF. DNA of the CDR3: TGTGCCGCCGAAAGGGGGCTAGGTCGCGAGCAGTACTTC.

Only one count was recorded for this clone. The J gene is TRBJ2-1, the V gene TRBV6-1; D gene ambiguous. With 5 bases removed from V and 8 bases from J, the gap between germline ends came to 7 bases. CDR1 and CDR2 (germline): MNHNS, SASEGT. The CDR3 has 11 residues. CDR3 sequence (DNA): TGTGCCAGCAGTTCGGTGCATGAGCAGTTCTTC. Residues: CASSSVHEQFF.

This chain links TRBV5-1 with TRBJ2-6, with D perhaps TRBD1 (5 bases). The CDR3 totals 20 residues. Trimming removed 0 bases at V and 0 bases at J, with 19 bases between. Germline values: CDR1 SGHRS, CDR2 YFSETQ. The CDR3 nucleotides read TGCGCCAGCAGCTTGGCCTACAGGACCGACCCGTCCTCTGGGGCCAACGTCCTGACTTTC. It is translated as CASSLAYRTDPSSGANVLTF. Looking up the rest from reference TRBV5-1 and TRBJ2-6 gives the full variable domain: KAGVTQTPRYLIKTRGQQVTLSCSPISGHRSVSWYQQTPGQGLQFLFEYFSETQRNKGNFPGRFSGRQFSNSRSEMNVSTLELGDSALYLCASSLAYRTDPSSGANVLTFGAGSRLTVL.

The rearrangement uses TRBV5-4 and TRBJ1-1, with TRBD1 matching 10 bases. This CDR3 has 15 amino acids. Germline trimming cut 3 bases from V and 4 bases from J; bases unmatched to any gene: 6. Germline CDR1 reads SGHNT; CDR2 reads YYREEE (reference sequence). CDR3 nucleotide sequence: TGTGCCAGCAGCTGGGACAGGGGTGGGGGCACTGAAGCTTTCTTT. It specifies CASSWDRGGGTEAFF.

This sequence joins TRBV7-2 and TRBJ1-2; D unclear. The V end was cut by 3 bases, the J end by 4 bases, with 18 bases between. Germline V lookup: CDR1 SGHTA, CDR2 FQGNSA. The CDR3 loop spans 16 amino acids. The chain's CDR3 is CASSFRNLQSSYGYTF. The CDR3 DNA sequence: TGTGCCAGCAGCTTTAGGAACCTCCAATCTAGCTATGGCTACACCTTC.